The subject of this entry is one TCR beta chain. What it binds is not known. CDR3 length: 13 amino acids. Trimming removed 6 bases from V and 3 bases from J, with 11 bases in between. Germline V gene data show CDR1 as MNHEY and CDR2 as SVGAGI. The data stem from a study of T cell responses to AZD1222 COVID-19 vaccine. This table comes from immunoSEQ multiplex PCR, and its TCRdb copy is limited to in-frame clones, with some not included. The repertoire holds around 83,000 clones, less than 95% seen once, with roughly 5% in the top ten. Study outcomes and limitations: Two AZD1222 doses significantly raised spike-specific TCR breadth and depth over controls. Clonal diversity may have been underestimated in mostly white British donors.

The V gene is TRBV6-5, the J gene TRBJ1-1; D remains unclear. This TCR derives from an adult who received the AZD1222 COVID-19 vaccine. Source: peripheral blood, taken 28 days after the second AZD1222 dose. The CDR3 here is CASSIYQYTEAFF. CDR3 DNA: TGTGCCAGCAGCATATATCAGTACACTGAAGCTTTCTTT.